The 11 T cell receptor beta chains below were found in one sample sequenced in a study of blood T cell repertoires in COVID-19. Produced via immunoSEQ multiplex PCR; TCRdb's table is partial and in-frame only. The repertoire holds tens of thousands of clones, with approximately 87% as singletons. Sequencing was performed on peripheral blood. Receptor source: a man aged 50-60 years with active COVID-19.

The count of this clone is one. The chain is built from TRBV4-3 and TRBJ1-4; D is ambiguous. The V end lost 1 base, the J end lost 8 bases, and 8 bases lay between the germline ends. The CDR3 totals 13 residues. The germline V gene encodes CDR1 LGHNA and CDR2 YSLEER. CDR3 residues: CASSQVGEEKLFF. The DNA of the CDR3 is TGCGCCAGCAGCCAAGTCGGAGAAGAAAAACTGTTTTTT.

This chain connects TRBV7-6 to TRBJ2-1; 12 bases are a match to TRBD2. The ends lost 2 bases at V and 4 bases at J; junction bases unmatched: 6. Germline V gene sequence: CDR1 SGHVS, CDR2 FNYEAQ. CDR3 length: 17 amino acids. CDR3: CASSLSASGRGYNEQFF. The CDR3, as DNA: TGTGCCAGCAGCTTATCGGCTAGCGGGAGGGGGTACAATGAGCAGTTCTTC.

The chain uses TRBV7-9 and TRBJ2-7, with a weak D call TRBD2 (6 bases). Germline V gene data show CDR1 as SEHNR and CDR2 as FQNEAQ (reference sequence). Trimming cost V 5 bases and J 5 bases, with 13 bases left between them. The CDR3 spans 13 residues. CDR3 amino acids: CASSQIGGNEQYF. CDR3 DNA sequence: TGTGCCAGCAGCCAGATTGGAGGGAACGAGCAGTACTTC. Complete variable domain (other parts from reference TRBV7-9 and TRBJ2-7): DTGVSQNPRHKITKRGQNVTFRCDPISEHNRLYWYRQTLGQGPEFLTYFQNEAQLEKSRLLSDRFSAERPKGSFSTLEIQRTEQGDSAMYLCASSQIGGNEQYFGPGTRLTVT.

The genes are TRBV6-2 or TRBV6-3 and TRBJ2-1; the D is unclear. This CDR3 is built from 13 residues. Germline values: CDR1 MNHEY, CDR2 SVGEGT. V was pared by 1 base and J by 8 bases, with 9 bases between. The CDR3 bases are TGTGCCAGCAGTTACTACTCCGGAGATGAGCAGTTCTTC. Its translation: CASSYYSGDEQFF.

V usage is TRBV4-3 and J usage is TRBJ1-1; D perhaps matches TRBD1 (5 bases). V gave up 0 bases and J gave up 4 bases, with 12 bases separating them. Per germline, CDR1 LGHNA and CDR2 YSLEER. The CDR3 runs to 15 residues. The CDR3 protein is CASSQDRAGGTEAFF. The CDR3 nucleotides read TGCGCCAGCAGCCAAGACAGGGCGGGGGGCACTGAAGCTTTCTTT.

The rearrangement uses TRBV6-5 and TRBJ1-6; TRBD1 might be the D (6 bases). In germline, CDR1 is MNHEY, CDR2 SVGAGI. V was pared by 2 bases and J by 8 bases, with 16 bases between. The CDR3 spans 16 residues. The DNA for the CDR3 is TGTGCCAGCAGTTACCCCCGGGCAGGGGTTTATTCACCCCTCCACTTT. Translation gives CASSYPRAGVYSPLHF.

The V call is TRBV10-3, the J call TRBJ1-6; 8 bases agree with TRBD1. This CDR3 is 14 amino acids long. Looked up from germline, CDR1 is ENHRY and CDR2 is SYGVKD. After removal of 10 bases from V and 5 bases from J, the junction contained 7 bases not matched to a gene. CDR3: CATRQGADNSPLHF. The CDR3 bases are TGTGCCACCCGGCAGGGGGCAGATAATTCACCCCTCCACTTT.

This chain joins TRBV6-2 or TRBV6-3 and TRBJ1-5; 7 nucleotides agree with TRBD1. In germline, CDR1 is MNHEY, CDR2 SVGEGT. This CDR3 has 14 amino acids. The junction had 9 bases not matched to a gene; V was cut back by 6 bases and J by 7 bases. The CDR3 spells CASSRQGAEQPQHF. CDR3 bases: TGTGCCAGCAGCCGACAGGGAGCGGAACAGCCCCAGCATTTT.

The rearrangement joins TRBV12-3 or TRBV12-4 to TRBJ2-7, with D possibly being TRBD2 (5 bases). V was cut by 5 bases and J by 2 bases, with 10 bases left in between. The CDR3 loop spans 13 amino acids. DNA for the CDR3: TGTGCCAGCAGTCGGGGAAGTGCCTACGAGCAGTACTTC. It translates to CASSRGSAYEQYF.

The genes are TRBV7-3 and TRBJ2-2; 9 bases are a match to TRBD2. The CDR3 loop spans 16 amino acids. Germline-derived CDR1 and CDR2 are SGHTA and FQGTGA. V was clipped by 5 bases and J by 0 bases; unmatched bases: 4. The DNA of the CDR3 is TGTGCCAGCAGCCCTCAGCGGGGGGCGAACACCGGGGAGCTGTTTTTT. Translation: CASSPQRGANTGELFF.

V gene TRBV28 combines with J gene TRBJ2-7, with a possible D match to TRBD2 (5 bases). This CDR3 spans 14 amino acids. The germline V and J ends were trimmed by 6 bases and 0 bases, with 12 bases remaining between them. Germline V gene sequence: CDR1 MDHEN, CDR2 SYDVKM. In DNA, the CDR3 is TGTGCCAGCAGCGAAATCAGCGGCTCCTACGAGCAGTACTTC. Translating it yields CASSEISGSYEQYF.